The T cell receptor (beta chain) described here comes from a study of shared T cell receptors in the human thymus. With V trimmed by 2 bases and J by 7 bases, 7 bases remained unmatched. CDR1 and CDR2 (germline): MNHEY, SMNVEV (reference sequence). The CDR3 length is 15 residues. Repertoires were generated with immunoSEQ multiplex PCR, while TCRdb's copy carries only in-frame clones and drops some. The sample contains 600,000 to 900,000 clones, approximately 83% of which appear only once. These data were also reused for a study on human thymus T cells. That study reports: During corrective heart surgery, resections were taken, and the thymus tissue came from them. Gene usage for V and J segments appeared biased in thymic and blood repertoires. There were highly overlapping thymic repertoires among unrelated individuals, as related research reported.

Sequenced sample: thymocytes. This TCR derives from a girl less than two years old with a congenital heart defect. The chain couples TRBV27 to TRBJ1-5; the match to TRBD1 covers 8 bases. CDR3 coding DNA: TGTGCCAGCAGTTTACACAACAGGGGGGGACAGCCCCAGCATTTT. It specifies CASSLHNRGGQPQHF.